A single T cell receptor (beta chain) is shown here with its context. Its antigen is unknown. Assay used: immunoSEQ multiplex PCR; TCRdb lists only in-frame clones, some missing. Of about 180,000 clones in the sample, around nine tenths were seen once. This record comes from a study of Ad26.COV2.S vaccination and SARS-CoV-2 variants. Study findings and constraints: In vaccinated individuals, spike-specific CD8+ and CD4+ T cell responses reportedly displayed substantial breadth. For non-spike TCRs, breadth in vaccine recipients resembled that in placebo recipients.

Here the sequenced sample was peripheral blood, taken after recovery from COVID-19. The sequence was collected from a human donor who had recovered from COVID-19.

The CDR3 bases are TGTGCCAGCAGCTTAGATGGGGGAGGTCAGCCCCAGCATTTT. Residues: CASSLDGGGQPQHF. The J gene is TRBJ1-5, the V gene TRBV7-9, with a tentative D call TRBD1 (5 bases). The germline V gene encodes CDR1 SEHNR and CDR2 FQNEAQ (reference sequence). This CDR3 is built from 14 residues. V gave up 1 base and J gave up 6 bases, with 10 bases separating them.